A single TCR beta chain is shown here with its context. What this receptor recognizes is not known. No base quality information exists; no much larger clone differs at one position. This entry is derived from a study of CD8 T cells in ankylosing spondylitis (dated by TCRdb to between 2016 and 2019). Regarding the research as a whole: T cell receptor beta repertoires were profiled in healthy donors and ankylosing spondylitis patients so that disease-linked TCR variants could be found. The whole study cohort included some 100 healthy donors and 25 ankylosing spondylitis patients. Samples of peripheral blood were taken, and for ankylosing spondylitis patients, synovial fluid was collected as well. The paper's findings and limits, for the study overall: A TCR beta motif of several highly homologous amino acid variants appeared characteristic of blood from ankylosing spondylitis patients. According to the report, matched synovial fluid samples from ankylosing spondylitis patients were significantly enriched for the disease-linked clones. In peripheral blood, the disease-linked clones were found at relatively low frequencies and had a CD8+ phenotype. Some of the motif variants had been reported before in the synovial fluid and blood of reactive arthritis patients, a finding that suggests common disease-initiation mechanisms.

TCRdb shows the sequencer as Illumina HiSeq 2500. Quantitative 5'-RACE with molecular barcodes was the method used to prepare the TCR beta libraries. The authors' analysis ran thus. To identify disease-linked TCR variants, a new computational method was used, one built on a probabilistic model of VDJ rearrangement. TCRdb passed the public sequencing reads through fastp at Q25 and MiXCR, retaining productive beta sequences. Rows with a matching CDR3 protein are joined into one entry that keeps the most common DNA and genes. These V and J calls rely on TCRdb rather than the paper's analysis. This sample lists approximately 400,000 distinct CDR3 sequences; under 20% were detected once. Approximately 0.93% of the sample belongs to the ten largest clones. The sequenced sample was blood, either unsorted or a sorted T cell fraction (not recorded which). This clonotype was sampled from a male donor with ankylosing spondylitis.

In nucleotide form, the sequence is TGTGCCAGCTCACCATCTTCGGTCAGTACTGATCAGCCCCAGCATTTT. This translates into CASSPSSVSTDQPQHF. The V and J genes are TRBV18 and TRBJ1-5; the D gene lacks a confident call. V sheds 2 bases and J sheds 5 bases, leaving 16 bases between their ends. Via the germline V gene, CDR1 is KGHSH and CDR2 LQKENI. Counted from cysteine to phenylalanine, this CDR3 has 16 amino acids. Solely the CDR3 DNA is kept, with 48 bases framed from the first base.